A single sample gave rise to the 26 T cell receptor beta chains below, sequenced in a study of T cell repertoires in cytomegalovirus infection. TCRdb fed the reads into MiXCR, producing one record per CDR3 protein. The table has a few hundred thousand distinct CDR3 sequences, roughly 34% seen once. Their cognate antigens are unknown. Sequenced here: cultured PBMCs, sampled from culture after CMV antigen stimulation. The receptors stem from a human donor in good health (CMV status not recorded). Some clones in this sample may be carry-over from other donors' samples.

The chain employs TRBV4-1 and TRBJ2-5, with D perhaps matching TRBD1 or TRBD2 (6 bases each). CDR3 size: 17 residues. The ends were cut back, 5 bases at V and 5 bases at J, with 24 bases in the middle. Looked up from germline, CDR1 is MGHRA and CDR2 is YSYEKL. CDR3 DNA: TGCGCCAGCAGCAAAGGGACAAAAATCGGGACTCACGAGACCCAGTACTTC. It specifies CASSKGTKIGTHETQYF.

This clonotype was observed many times. The rearrangement links TRBV6-2 or TRBV6-3 to TRBJ2-5; 8 bases match TRBD2. The CDR3 is 14 amino acids. Germline V gene sequence: CDR1 MNHEY, CDR2 SVGEGT. The ends lost 2 bases at V and 5 bases at J; junction bases unmatched: 4. The CDR3 sequence: CASSYGTRVETQYF. The CDR3 DNA reads as TGTGCCAGCAGTTACGGGACTAGAGTTGAGACCCAGTACTTC.

V and J are TRBV20-1 and TRBJ2-3; D is unresolved. The CDR3 has 13 residues. V was clipped by 4 bases and J by 0 bases, with 8 bases between them. Germline V CDR1 and CDR2: DFQATT, SNEGSKA (reference sequence). The CDR3: CSAILVSTDTQYF. Here the CDR3 DNA reads TGCAGTGCTATTTTAGTAAGCACAGATACGCAGTATTTT.

This clonotype came up many times. The chain has TRBV4-3 and TRBJ2-3; D gene ambiguous. This CDR3 spans 13 amino acids. Per the germline V gene, CDR1 is LGHNA and CDR2 is YSLEER. Between the trimmed V and J ends, which lost 3 bases and 2 bases, there was a span of 6 bases. The CDR3 is CASSQRHTDTQYF. The CDR3 DNA follows: TGCGCCAGCAGCCAGCGACACACAGATACGCAGTATTTT.

The V call is TRBV6-6, the J call TRBJ2-5; 8 bases map to TRBD2. V gave up 8 bases and J gave up 2 bases; unmatched junction bases: 10. In germline, CDR1 is MNHNY, CDR2 SVGAGI (reference sequence). There are 15 residues in the CDR3. In nucleotides, the CDR3 is TGTGCCAGCCATGACATACTAGCGGTACAAGAGACCCAGTACTTC. This sequence encodes CASHDILAVQETQYF.

This clonotype was detected only a few times. The V call is TRBV7-9, the J call TRBJ2-1, with D unclear. The ends were cut back, 1 base at V and 0 bases at J, with 7 bases in the middle. This CDR3 is built from 15 residues. Germline CDR1 SEHNR, CDR2 FQNEAQ (reference sequence). The CDR3: CASSLGSASYNEQFF. The DNA for the CDR3 is TGTGCCAGCAGCTTAGGGTCAGCCTCCTACAATGAGCAGTTCTTC.

This chain connects TRBV4-1 to TRBJ1-6, with D tentatively TRBD1 (5 bases). CDR1 and CDR2 from the germline V gene are MGHRA and YSYEKL. Trimming pared 1 base from V and 9 bases from J, leaving 10 bases between. The CDR3 has 14 amino acids. This CDR3 reads CASSQGGVGSPLHF. CDR3 DNA sequence: TGCGCCAGCAGCCAAGGAGGGGTGGGTTCACCCCTCCACTTT.

V gene TRBV20-1 combines with J gene TRBJ2-1; no clear D. The CDR3 totals 13 residues. V was pared by 2 bases and J by 8 bases, with 13 bases between. Germline loops: CDR1 DFQATT, CDR2 SNEGSKA (reference sequence). The CDR3 protein is CSARSRRYHEQFF. CDR3 DNA sequence: TGCAGTGCTAGATCTAGACGGTACCATGAGCAGTTCTTC.

This clonotype has only a few counts. This chain joins TRBV7-6 and TRBJ2-5; D possibly corresponds to TRBD1 (6 bases). From germline, CDR1 is SGHVS and CDR2 FNYEAQ. Trimming removed 5 bases at V and 2 bases at J, with 12 bases between. The CDR3 extends over 14 amino acids. CDR3 protein: CASSEWDNQETQYF. The CDR3 coding sequence is TGTGCCAGCAGCGAATGGGACAATCAAGAGACCCAGTACTTC.

This clonotype was seen a few times. J is TRBJ2-1 and V is TRBV7-6, with TRBD2 matching over 16 bases. CDR1 is SGHVS, CDR2 FNYEAQ, per germline. There are 18 residues in the CDR3. V lost 4 bases and J lost 1; bases outside the gene matches: 4. Here the CDR3 DNA reads TGTGCCAGCAGCTCGGGACTAGCGGGAGGGTGGTCCTACAATGAGCAGTTCTTC. Translation gives CASSSGLAGGWSYNEQFF. Complete variable domain (other parts from reference TRBV7-6 and TRBJ2-1): GAGVSQSPRYKVTKRGQDVALRCDPISGHVSLYWYRQALGQGPEFLTYFNYEAQQDKSGLPNDRFSAERPEGSISTLTIQRTEQRDSAMYRCASSSGLAGGWSYNEQFFGPGTRLTVL.

The CDR3 region is CASSSWALSSYNEQFF. For the CDR3, the DNA is TGTGCCAGCAGCAGTTGGGCATTGAGCTCCTACAATGAGCAGTTCTTC. The V call is TRBV5-4, the J call TRBJ2-1; D is undetermined. V was pared by 4 bases and J by 0 bases, with 14 bases between. Germline V gene lookup returns CDR1 SGHNT and CDR2 YYREEE (reference sequence). The CDR3 runs 16 residues. The complete variable domain, with remaining parts taken from reference TRBV5-4 and TRBJ2-1, reads ETGVTQSPTHLIKTRGQQVTLRCSSQSGHNTVSWYQQALGQGPQFIFQYYREEENGRGNFPPRFSGLQFPNYSSELNVNALELDDSALYLCASSSWALSSYNEQFFGPGTRLTVL.

There are many counts of this clonotype. The chain uses TRBV7-8 and TRBJ1-5; D is undetermined. There are 15 residues in the CDR3. Germline V CDR1 and CDR2: SGHVS, FQNEAQ. Trimming stripped 2 bases from V and 2 bases from J, with 10 bases between. CDR3 protein: CASSLTNIGNQPQHF. Here the CDR3 DNA reads TGTGCCAGCAGCTTAACAAACATTGGCAATCAGCCCCAGCATTTT. Full variable domain (remainder filled in from reference TRBV7-8 and TRBJ1-5): GAGVSQSPRYKVAKRGQDVALRCDPISGHVSLFWYQQALGQGPEFLTYFQNEAQLDKSGLPSDRFFAERPEGSVSTLKIQRTQQEDSAVYLCASSLTNIGNQPQHFGDGTRLSIL.

The CDR3: CASSIGQRTGGSGGTEAFF. The CDR3 region has the DNA TGTGCCAGTAGTATAGGTCAACGGACAGGGGGATCCGGTGGCACTGAAGCTTTCTTT. The chain links TRBV19 to TRBJ1-1, with TRBD1 matching 10 bases. CDR1 is LNHDA, CDR2 SQIVND, per germline (reference sequence). The CDR3 spans 19 residues. The trim removed 1 base at V and 4 bases at J, leaving 15 bases unmatched. The complete variable domain, with remaining parts taken from reference TRBV19 and TRBJ1-1, reads DGGITQSPKYLFRKEGQNVTLSCEQNLNHDAMYWYRQDPGQGLRLIYYSQIVNDFQKGDIAEGYSVSREKKESFPLTVTSAQKNPTAFYLCASSIGQRTGGSGGTEAFFGQGTRLTVV.

The chain joins TRBV19 to TRBJ2-1; 7 bases line up with TRBD2. Germline V lookup: CDR1 LNHDA, CDR2 SQIVND (reference sequence). The CDR3 contains 17 residues. Germline trimming cut 7 bases from V and 0 bases from J; bases unmatched to any gene: 12. The CDR3 sequence is CASKSNREASSYNEQFF. The CDR3 coding sequence is TGTGCCAGTAAGTCCAATCGGGAGGCGAGCTCCTACAATGAGCAGTTCTTC.

The chain joins TRBV28 to TRBJ2-7; a weak D match, TRBD2 (5 bases). The germline V gene has CDR1 MDHEN and CDR2 SYDVKM. The length of the CDR3 is 14 residues. Trimming stripped 2 bases from V and 0 bases from J, with 8 bases between. CDR3 sequence: CASSLGADSYEQYF. In nucleotides, the CDR3 is TGTGCCAGCAGTTTAGGAGCGGACTCCTACGAGCAGTACTTC.

This clonotype was seen a handful of times. This chain links TRBV7-8 with TRBJ1-5; D not resolved. V lost 5 bases and J lost 2, with 16 bases in between. Per the germline V gene, CDR1 is SGHVS and CDR2 is FQNEAQ. This CDR3 is built from 16 residues. In nucleotides, the CDR3 is TGTGCCAGCAGCCAGTTTGCGTGGCGAGGCAATCAGCCCCAGCATTTT. It specifies CASSQFAWRGNQPQHF.

This CDR3 is CAWSVAAGGTDTQYF. In nucleotides, the CDR3 is TGTGCCTGGAGTGTAGCGGCGGGCGGGACAGATACGCAGTATTTT. The J gene is TRBJ2-3, the V gene TRBV30, with D possibly being TRBD2 (5 bases). CDR3 length: 15 amino acids. The germline V gene encodes CDR1 GTSNPN and CDR2 SVGIG (reference sequence). Trimming removed 0 bases from V and 3 bases from J, with 13 bases in between. The entire variable domain, with the rest obtained from reference TRBV30 and TRBJ2-3, is as follows: SQTIHQWPATLVQPVGSPLSLECTVEGTSNPNLYWYRQAAGRGLQLLFYSVGIGQISSEVPQNLSASRPQDRQFILSSKKLLLSDSGFYLCAWSVAAGGTDTQYFGPGTRLTVL.

The table lists this clonotype with a few counts. The chain combines TRBV28 with TRBJ2-1; unclear D gene. CDR3 length: 12 amino acids. Germline V CDR1 and CDR2: MDHEN, SYDVKM. V shed 6 bases and J shed 3 bases, with 6 bases lying between them. The CDR3 DNA reads TGTGCCAGCAGGGACGACTACAATGAGCAGTTCTTC. Amino acids: CASRDDYNEQFF.

This clonotype was counted between two and nine times. This sequence joins TRBV6-1 and TRBJ1-1, with D maybe TRBD1 (6 bases). The CDR3 sequence is 15 residues long. Deletions cut 0 bases from V and 4 bases from J, with 12 bases between. CDR1 and CDR2 from the germline V gene are MNHNS and SASEGT. The CDR3 nucleotides are TGTGCCAGCAGTGAAGCGTGGGGGCTGGGCACTGAAGCTTTCTTT. This gives the protein CASSEAWGLGTEAFF.

The CDR3 reads CASSPGLAGVYEQFF. The CDR3 bases are TGTGCCAGCAGCCCGGGACTAGCGGGAGTATATGAGCAGTTCTTC. The J gene is TRBJ2-1, the V gene TRBV7-2; 14 bases agree with TRBD2. The length of the CDR3 is 15 residues. V dropped 5 bases and J dropped 8; count of bases not matched to a gene: 5. Germline CDR1 reads SGHTA; CDR2 reads FQGNSA.

The sample holds many counts of this clonotype. The chain joins TRBV7-2 to TRBJ2-3; 12 bases match TRBD2. V was clipped by 1 base and J by 6 bases; unmatched bases: 2. Germline V lookup: CDR1 SGHTA, CDR2 FQGNSA. The CDR3 runs to 15 residues. The CDR3 loop reads CASSLGLAGGDTQYF. In nucleotides, the CDR3 is TGTGCCAGCAGCTTAGGGCTAGCGGGAGGGGATACGCAGTATTTT.

This clonotype has just a few counts. The chain joins TRBV24-1 to TRBJ2-1; D might be TRBD1 or TRBD2, each matching 5 bases. The V gene lost 7 bases and the J gene lost 9 bases, with 18 bases spanning the gap. Germline-derived CDR1 and CDR2 are KGHDR and SFDVKD. This CDR3 has 14 amino acids. The CDR3 nucleotides read TGTGCCACCAGGGACCAGCGAGGGACGGGTGAGCAGTTCTTC. Protein: CATRDQRGTGEQFF.

The chain is built from TRBV2 and TRBJ2-1; 8 bases fit TRBD1. The ends lost 2 bases at V and 13 bases at J; junction bases unmatched: 10. From germline, CDR1 is SNHLY and CDR2 FYNNEI. The CDR3 has 14 amino acids. The CDR3 protein is CASSETRQGRDQFF. In DNA, the CDR3 is TGTGCCAGCAGTGAAACGCGACAGGGGCGGGATCAGTTCTTC.

The rearrangement uses TRBV7-2 and TRBJ1-2; tentatively, D is TRBD1 (5 bases). The CDR3 has 15 amino acids. Germline loops: CDR1 SGHTA, CDR2 FQGNSA. The V end was cut by 1 base, the J end by 0 bases, with 9 bases between. CDR3 sequence (DNA): TGTGCCAGCAGCTTAGAGAGGGGCGCTAACTATGGCTACACCTTC. It specifies CASSLERGANYGYTF.

This clonotype was detected ten times or more. V and J are TRBV7-2 and TRBJ2-1, with D tentatively TRBD1 (7 bases). The CDR3 runs 17 residues. In germline, CDR1 is SGHTA, CDR2 FQGNSA. The ends were cut back, 5 bases at V and 0 bases at J, with 17 bases in the middle. CDR3 residues: CASSKSGGQHSYNEQFF. The CDR3 DNA follows: TGTGCCAGCAGCAAATCCGGGGGACAGCACTCCTACAATGAGCAGTTCTTC. Using reference TRBV7-2 and TRBJ2-1 for the parts outside the CDR3, the full variable domain is GAGVSQSPSNKVTEKGKDVELRCDPISGHTALYWYRQSLGQGLEFLIYFQGNSAPDKSGLPSDRFSAERTGGSVSTLTIQRTQQEDSAVYLCASSKSGGQHSYNEQFFGPGTRLTVL.

This rearrangement joins TRBV7-2 to TRBJ1-4; D unclear. The CDR3 covers 14 residues. Germline assignment: CDR1 SGHTA and CDR2 FQGNSA. Between the trimmed V and J ends, which lost 5 bases and 2 bases, there was a span of 9 bases. The CDR3 nucleotides are TGTGCCAGCAGCCCCGGATATACTAATGAAAAACTGTTTTTT. It translates to CASSPGYTNEKLFF.